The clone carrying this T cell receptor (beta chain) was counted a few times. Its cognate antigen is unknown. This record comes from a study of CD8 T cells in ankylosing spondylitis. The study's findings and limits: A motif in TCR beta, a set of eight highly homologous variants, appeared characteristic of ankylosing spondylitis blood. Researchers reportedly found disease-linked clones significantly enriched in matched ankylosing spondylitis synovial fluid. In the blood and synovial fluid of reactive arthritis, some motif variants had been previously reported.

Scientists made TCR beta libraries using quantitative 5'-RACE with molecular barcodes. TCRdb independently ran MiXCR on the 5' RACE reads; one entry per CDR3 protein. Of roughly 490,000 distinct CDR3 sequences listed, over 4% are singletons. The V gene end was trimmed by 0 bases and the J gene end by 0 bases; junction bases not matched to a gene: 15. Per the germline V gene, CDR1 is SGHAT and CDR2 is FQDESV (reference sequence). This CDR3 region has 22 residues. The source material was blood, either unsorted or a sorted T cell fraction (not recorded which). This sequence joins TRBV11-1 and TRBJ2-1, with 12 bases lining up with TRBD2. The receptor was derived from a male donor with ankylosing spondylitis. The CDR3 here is CASSLAPGRRLAGASSYNEQFF. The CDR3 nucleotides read TGTGCCAGCAGCTTAGCCCCGGGGAGAAGACTAGCGGGGGCGAGCTCCTACAATGAGCAGTTCTTC.